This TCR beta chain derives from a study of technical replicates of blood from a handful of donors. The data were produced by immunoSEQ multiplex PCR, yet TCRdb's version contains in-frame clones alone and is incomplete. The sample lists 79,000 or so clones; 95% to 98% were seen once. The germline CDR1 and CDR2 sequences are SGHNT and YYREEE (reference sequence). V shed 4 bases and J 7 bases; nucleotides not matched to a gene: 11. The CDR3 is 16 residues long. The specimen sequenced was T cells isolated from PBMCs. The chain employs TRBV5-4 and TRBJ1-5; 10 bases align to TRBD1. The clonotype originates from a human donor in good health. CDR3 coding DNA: TGTGCCAGCAGCCCAGAGGGACAGGGGTATCAACAGCCCCAGCATTTT. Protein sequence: CASSPEGQGYQQPQHF.